This T cell receptor beta chain was profiled in a study of blood T cell repertoires in COVID-19. Generated by immunoSEQ multiplex PCR, the TCRdb table keeps only in-frame clones and is missing some. The data hold around 69,000 clones, with almost 85% observed a single time. V lost 5 bases to trimming and J lost 4 bases; unmatched junction nucleotides: 1. Germline V CDR1 and CDR2: MNHEY, SVGEGT. The CDR3 contains 14 residues. Specimen: peripheral blood. This TCR derives from a man aged 45-65 years with acute or convalescent COVID-19. The chain couples TRBV6-2 or TRBV6-3 to TRBJ2-1; 11 nucleotides match TRBD2. CDR3 in DNA: TGTGCCAGCAGTCTAGCGGGGGGTTACAATGAGCAGTTCTTC. The encoded protein is CASSLAGGYNEQFF.